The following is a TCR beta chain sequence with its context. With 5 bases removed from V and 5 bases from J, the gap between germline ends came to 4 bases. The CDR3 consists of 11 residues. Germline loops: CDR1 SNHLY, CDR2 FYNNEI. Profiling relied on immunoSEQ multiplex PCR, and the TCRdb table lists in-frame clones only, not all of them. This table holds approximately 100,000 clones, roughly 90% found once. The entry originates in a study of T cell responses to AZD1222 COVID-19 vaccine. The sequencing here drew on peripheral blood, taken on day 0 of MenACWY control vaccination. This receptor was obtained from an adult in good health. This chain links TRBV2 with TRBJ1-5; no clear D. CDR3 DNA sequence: TGTGCCAGCAGTACGGATCAGCCCCAGCATTTT. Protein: CASSTDQPQHF.